The TCR beta chain described here comes from a study of OX40 agonist ivuxolimab in advanced cancers. Notes on the study in general: Both blood CD4+ and CD8+ T cells showed clonal growth by week 6 at 0.1 to 3.0 mg/kg.

Notes on this clone: Its specificity is not known.

Profiled with immunoSEQ multiplex PCR; TCRdb holds only in-frame clones, not every one. The table includes tens of thousands of clones, 75% to 95% detected once. Material: CD4+ or CD8+ T cells sorted from blood, obtained in a trial of the OX40 agonist ivuxolimab. This receptor was identified in an adult with an advanced solid tumor such as melanoma, head and neck, liver or kidney cancer.

CDR3 DNA sequence: TGTGCCAGTAGTCCAGACGTCACCGGGGAGCTGTTTTTT. It translates to CASSPDVTGELFF. The rearrangement joins TRBV19 to TRBJ2-2, with no clear D. Germline CDR1 LNHDA, CDR2 SQIVND (reference sequence). The CDR3 has 13 residues. Trimming left V 5 bases short and J 4 bases short, with 8 bases between. The full variable domain, its missing parts supplied by reference TRBV19 and TRBJ2-2, is DGGITQSPKYLFRKEGQNVTLSCEQNLNHDAMYWYRQDPGQGLRLIYYSQIVNDFQKGDIAEGYSVSREKKESFPLTVTSAQKNPTAFYLCASSPDVTGELFFGEGSRLTVL.